The 29 T cell receptor beta chains below all came from one sample that was sequenced in a study of OX40 agonist ivuxolimab in advanced cancers. The repertoire was sequenced with immunoSEQ multiplex PCR; TCRdb's copy has only in-frame clones and lacks some. The table includes tens of thousands of clones, about 89% detected once. The starting material was CD4+ or CD8+ T cells sorted from blood, obtained in a trial of the OX40 agonist ivuxolimab. These receptors came from an adult with an advanced solid tumor such as melanoma, head and neck, liver or kidney cancer.

The chain couples TRBV5-1 to TRBJ2-1; 7 bases agree with TRBD1. CDR3 length: 14 residues. The germline gives CDR1 SGHRS, CDR2 YFSETQ. J was trimmed by 5 bases and V by 4 bases; bases with no gene match: 6. Written as DNA, the CDR3 is TGCGCCAGCAGCAGGGACAGCTCTGACAATGAGCAGTTCTTC. Amino acids: CASSRDSSDNEQFF.

The V gene is TRBV28, the J gene TRBJ2-3; possibly TRBD1 for D (6 bases). The CDR3 has 16 residues. In germline, CDR1 is MDHEN, CDR2 SYDVKM. Between the trimmed V and J ends, which lost 5 bases and 8 bases, there was a span of 23 bases. This CDR3 is CASSPGTLPSQGTQYF. The CDR3 nucleotides are TGTGCCAGCAGTCCCGGGACACTACCCTCCCAGGGTACGCAGTATTTT.

V is TRBV27 and J is TRBJ1-2; no definite D call. V lost 3 bases and J lost 8, with 16 bases in between. The CDR3 sequence is 14 residues long. The germline gives CDR1 MNHEY, CDR2 SMNVEV (reference sequence). The CDR3, as DNA: TGTGCCAGCAGTTTCCCTCACTTGGTAAGGGGCTACACCTTC. Its protein product is CASSFPHLVRGYTF.

Concerning this clone itself: In the same sample, other DNA sequences code for this CDR3. For the CDR3, the DNA is TGTGCCAGCAGAGGCGGTTCCTACGAGCAGTACTTC. Residues: CASRGGSYEQYF. The chain recombines TRBV2 with TRBJ2-7; the D is unclear. Per the germline V gene, CDR1 is SNHLY and CDR2 is FYNNEI. Trimming took off 6 bases at V and 1 base at J, with 7 bases between the two ends. The CDR3 runs 12 residues. Full variable domain (rest looked up from reference TRBV2 and TRBJ2-7): EPEVTQTPSHQVTQMGQEVILRCVPISNHLYFYWYRQILGQKVEFLVSFYNNEISEKSEIFDDQFSVERPDGSNFTLKIRSTKLEDSAMYFCASRGGSYEQYFGPGTRLTVT.

The chain links TRBV28 to TRBJ2-5; D is uncertain. Per germline, CDR1 MDHEN and CDR2 SYDVKM. V lost 8 bases and J lost 1, with 11 bases in between. The CDR3 runs to 13 residues. For the CDR3, the DNA is TGTGCCAGCGTTCCTTCGCCCCAAGAGACCCAGTACTTC. Translation: CASVPSPQETQYF.

This chain connects TRBV5-1 to TRBJ2-7; 10 bases fit TRBD2. Losses at the gene ends were 0 bases for V and 6 bases for J; bases not matched to a gene: 3. This CDR3 is built from 14 residues. Germline V CDR1 and CDR2: SGHRS, YFSETQ. This chain's CDR3 is CASSLELAGAEQYF. DNA for the CDR3: TGCGCCAGCAGCTTGGAGCTAGCGGGAGCCGAGCAGTACTTC.

V is TRBV29-1 and J is TRBJ2-5; D is undetermined. Germline assignment: CDR1 SQVTM and CDR2 ANQGSEA. Trimming took 4 bases from V and 4 from J, leaving 4 bases between them. This CDR3 has 10 amino acids. The CDR3 protein is CSVAGETQYF. The CDR3 coding sequence is TGCAGCGTTGCAGGAGAGACCCAGTACTTC.

J is TRBJ1-1 and V is TRBV7-2; D is possibly TRBD1 (6 bases). The CDR3 is 14 residues long. V was trimmed by 1 base and J by 5 bases, leaving 11 bases between them. Germline V gene sequence: CDR1 SGHTA, CDR2 FQGNSA. As DNA, the CDR3 is TGTGCCAGCAGCTTAGAAGGGGGATGGACTGAAGCTTTCTTT. Amino acids: CASSLEGGWTEAFF.

This chain connects TRBV6-5 to TRBJ1-4, with D perhaps matching TRBD1 (5 bases). V was pared by 4 bases and J by 8 bases, with 14 bases between. The germline gives CDR1 MNHEY, CDR2 SVGAGI. The CDR3 contains 14 residues. The chain's CDR3 is CASSSWQGGEKLFF. For the CDR3, the DNA is TGTGCCAGCAGTTCTTGGCAGGGAGGAGAAAAACTGTTTTTT.

The chain employs TRBV12-5 and TRBJ2-2, with a possible D match to TRBD1 (6 bases). Per germline, CDR1 LGHNT and CDR2 FRNRAP. With 3 bases removed from V and 6 bases from J, the gap between germline ends came to 17 bases. The CDR3 has 16 amino acids. CDR3 nucleotides: TGTGCTAGTGGTTTAACGACAGGAGATTGGTCCGGGGAGCTGTTTTTT. Translation gives CASGLTTGDWSGELFF.

J is TRBJ2-7 and V is TRBV19, with D perhaps TRBD2 (6 bases). CDR3 length equals 17 residues. CDR1 and CDR2 from the germline V gene are LNHDA and SQIVND (reference sequence). V lost 1 base and J lost 5, with 21 bases in between. CDR3 region: CASSIGLGVEGINEQYF. The CDR3 region has the DNA TGTGCCAGTAGTATAGGGCTGGGGGTGGAGGGTATTAACGAGCAGTACTTC.

This chain links TRBV5-1 with TRBJ1-4, with D perhaps matching TRBD1 (6 bases). Trimming pared 0 bases from V and 1 base from J, leaving 7 bases between. CDR1 SGHRS and CDR2 YFSETQ come from the germline V gene. This CDR3 is built from 15 residues. CDR3 bases: TGCGCCAGCAGCTTGGCAGGGGAAACTAATGAAAAACTGTTTTTT. Translating gives CASSLAGETNEKLFF.

The CDR3 region is CASSRTPDTQYF. The CDR3 DNA follows: TGTGCCAGCAGCCGGACGCCAGATACGCAGTATTTT. V usage is TRBV11-2 and J usage is TRBJ2-3; D is unclear. CDR1 is SGHAT, CDR2 FQNNGV, per germline. V was cut by 5 bases and J by 4 bases, with 7 bases left in between. There are 12 residues in the CDR3.

V and J are TRBV2 and TRBJ1-2; D gene unclear. The CDR3 is 13 residues long. Germline CDR1 SNHLY, CDR2 FYNNEI. V lost 2 bases and J lost 4, with 8 bases in between. The CDR3 region has the DNA TGTGCCAGCAGTGAAAGGGCAGGCTATGGCTACACCTTC. Translation: CASSERAGYGYTF.

V usage is TRBV6-1 and J usage is TRBJ2-3, with 10 bases fitting TRBD2. V lost 7 bases to trimming and J lost 5 bases; unmatched junction nucleotides: 9. Germline values: CDR1 MNHNS, CDR2 SASEGT. CDR3 length equals 15 residues. CDR3 coding DNA: TGTGCCAGCACCCTTCTAGCGGGAGTGGGAGATACGCAGTATTTT. Translation: CASTLLAGVGDTQYF.

The genes are TRBV4-2 and TRBJ2-7, with TRBD2 matching 10 bases. CDR3 size: 17 residues. Trimming cost V 0 bases and J 1 base; bases outside gene matches: 6. Germline CDR1 LGHNA, CDR2 YNFKEQ. CDR3 coding DNA: TGTGCCAGCAGCCAAGAGAGTGGGACTAGCGTGTCCTACGAGCAGTACTTC. Its translation: CASSQESGTSVSYEQYF.

The chain couples TRBV7-3 to TRBJ2-6; D is uncertain. Germline-derived CDR1 and CDR2 are SGHTA and FQGTGA. The CDR3 spans 17 residues. V shed 5 bases and J shed 1 base, with 15 bases lying between them. Here the CDR3 reads CASSPVGDNSGANVLTF. The CDR3 DNA follows: TGTGCCAGCAGCCCAGTGGGTGACAATTCTGGGGCCAACGTCCTGACTTTC.

The chain links TRBV5-4 to TRBJ2-5; weak D call: TRBD1 (6 bases). The CDR3 extends over 15 amino acids. Germline CDR1 SGHNT, CDR2 YYREEE (reference sequence). V was shortened by 4 bases and J by 0 bases, with 13 bases between the two germline ends. CDR3 region: CASSRGPGDQETQYF. DNA of the CDR3: TGTGCCAGCAGCCGAGGGCCAGGGGACCAAGAGACCCAGTACTTC.

This chain connects TRBV27 to TRBJ1-1; D is ambiguous. This CDR3 is built from 13 residues. Trimming removed 3 bases at V and 0 bases at J, with 5 bases between. Per the germline V gene, CDR1 is MNHEY and CDR2 is SMNVEV (reference sequence). In DNA form, the CDR3 reads TGTGCCAGCAGTTTCCGGCTGAACACTGAAGCTTTCTTT. It is translated as CASSFRLNTEAFF.

The V gene is TRBV5-1, the J gene TRBJ1-2; TRBD1 aligns across 8 bases. Germline CDR1 and CDR2: SGHRS and YFSETQ. V was pared by 4 bases and J by 7 bases, with 6 bases of the junction left unmatched. There are 13 residues in the CDR3. The DNA of the CDR3 is TGCGCCAGCAGCCCAGGGGGCGCGGTTGGCTACACCTTC. As protein: CASSPGGAVGYTF. Together with reference TRBV5-1 and TRBJ1-2, the CDR3 gives the full variable domain: KAGVTQTPRYLIKTRGQQVTLSCSPISGHRSVSWYQQTPGQGLQFLFEYFSETQRNKGNFPGRFSGRQFSNSRSEMNVSTLELGDSALYLCASSPGGAVGYTFGSGTRLTVV.

The V gene is TRBV11-3, the J gene TRBJ1-2; TRBD1 matches 8 bases. The CDR3 length is 16 residues. With V trimmed by 1 base and J by 6 bases, 10 bases remained unmatched. Germline V gene data show CDR1 as SGHNT and CDR2 as YENEEA. The CDR3 reads CASSLVPGGARDGYTF. In DNA, the CDR3 is TGTGCCAGCAGCTTAGTGCCAGGGGGCGCTCGTGATGGCTACACCTTC.

The chain has TRBV6-5 and TRBJ1-1; 8 bases map to TRBD1. The CDR3 spans 15 residues. Looked up from germline, CDR1 is MNHEY and CDR2 is SVGAGI. Trimming at V came to 2 bases and at J to 4 bases, leaving 6 bases not matched to a gene. The CDR3 region is CASSYQGAPATEAFF. The DNA for the CDR3 is TGTGCCAGCAGTTACCAGGGGGCGCCGGCCACTGAAGCTTTCTTT.

The genes are TRBV30 and TRBJ1-5; 9 bases fit TRBD1. CDR3 length: 13 residues. Germline trimming cut 3 bases from V and 6 bases from J; bases unmatched to any gene: 3. Germline lookup yields CDR1 GTSNPN and CDR2 SVGIG (reference sequence). The CDR3 spells CAWSRDRVQPQHF. CDR3 sequence (DNA): TGTGCCTGGAGCAGGGACAGGGTTCAGCCCCAGCATTTT.

V usage is TRBV11-2 and J usage is TRBJ2-4; 14 bases line up with TRBD2. Germline V gives CDR1 SGHAT, CDR2 FQNNGV. Germline trimming cut 0 bases from V and 2 bases from J; bases unmatched to any gene: 9. The CDR3 has 20 amino acids. The CDR3 DNA is TGTGCCAGCAGCTTAGAGCCGACTAGCGGGGGGGCCCTAACCAAAAACATTCAGTACTTC. Translation gives CASSLEPTSGGALTKNIQYF. The full variable domain, in which reference TRBV11-2 and TRBJ2-4 provide the parts outside the CDR3, is EAGVAQSPRYKIIEKRQSVAFWCNPISGHATLYWYQQILGQGPKLLIQFQNNGVVDDSQLPKDRFSAERLKGVDSTLKIQPAKLEDSAVYLCASSLEPTSGGALTKNIQYFGAGTRLSVL.

V usage is TRBV30 and J usage is TRBJ2-7; 10 nucleotides align to TRBD2. The junction had 12 bases not matched to a gene; V was cut back by 1 base and J by 6 bases. CDR1 is GTSNPN, CDR2 SVGIG, per germline (reference sequence). This CDR3 region has 16 residues. CDR3 protein: CAWSAFSAGGQSEQYF. The CDR3 region has the DNA TGTGCCTGGAGTGCGTTTTCAGCGGGAGGGCAGAGCGAGCAGTACTTC.

Regarding this clone: This specimen includes other DNA sequences encoding the same CDR3. The chain uses TRBV18 and TRBJ2-3; D unclear. The CDR3 consists of 13 residues. Trimming removed 4 bases from V and 0 bases from J, with 5 bases in between. The V gene's germline CDR1 is KGHSH and CDR2 LQKENI. This CDR3 is CASSLHSTDTQYF. The CDR3 region has the DNA TGTGCCAGCTCACTGCATAGCACAGATACGCAGTATTTT.

The chain uses TRBV19 and TRBJ2-5, with 9 bases lining up with TRBD1. The CDR3 runs to 15 residues. The V segment lost 3 bases and the J segment 3 bases; nucleotides outside the gene matches: 5. The V gene's germline CDR1 is LNHDA and CDR2 SQIVND (reference sequence). This chain's CDR3 is CASSIPGQGKETQYF. CDR3 DNA: TGTGCCAGTAGTATCCCGGGACAGGGAAAAGAGACCCAGTACTTC.

The chain has TRBV30 and TRBJ2-7, with 9 bases identical to TRBD1. Germline loops: CDR1 GTSNPN, CDR2 SVGIG (reference sequence). CDR3 length: 17 amino acids. The V and J ends lost 7 bases and 7 bases, in that order; junction bases with no gene match: 23. Here the CDR3 DNA reads TGTGCCTACAATGCCGGGACAGGGAGTAAGACGGTTGGTGAGCAGTACTTC. Protein: CAYNAGTGSKTVGEQYF.

The rearrangement links TRBV19 to TRBJ2-3; 8 nucleotides match TRBD2. CDR1 LNHDA and CDR2 SQIVND come from the germline V gene (reference sequence). The CDR3 totals 15 residues. The V and J ends lost 6 bases and 2 bases, in that order; junction bases with no gene match: 7. CDR3 protein: CASRDSGRATDTQYF. In nucleotides, the CDR3 is TGTGCCAGTAGGGACTCCGGGAGGGCCACAGATACGCAGTATTTT.